This T cell receptor (beta chain) was observed in a study of control samples from healthy donors and cancer patients. Clones were read by immunoSEQ multiplex PCR, and TCRdb kept only the in-frame ones, dropping some. The table includes under 65,000 clones, more than 70% detected once. The germline CDR1 and CDR2 sequences are KGHSH and LQKENI. Between the trimmed V and J ends, which lost 5 bases and 7 bases, there was a span of 21 bases. There are 15 residues in the CDR3. This TCR came from a woman aged 60-70 years with lung cancer. The sample was PBMCs. This chain joins TRBV18 and TRBJ2-7; possibly TRBD2 for D (8 bases). The CDR3 nucleotides read TGTGCCAGCTCATACGCGGGGGGACAGCCACGAGAGCAGTACTTC. Translated, it gives CASSYAGGQPREQYF. The full variable domain, with the rest looked up from reference TRBV18 and TRBJ2-7, is NAGVMQNPRHLVRRRGQEARLRCSPMKGHSHVYWYRQLPEEGLKFMVYLQKENIIDESGMPKERFSAEFPKEGPSILRIQQVVRGDSAAYFCASSYAGGQPREQYFGPGTRLTVT.